Included here is one TCR beta chain sequence, with context. With 60 Vbeta and 13 Jbeta primers, the PCR was carried out. This table comes from immunoSEQ multiplex PCR, and its TCRdb copy is limited to in-frame clones, with some not included. The sample includes about 99,000 clones, 60% to 80% of them seen just once. The source of the sample is a study of cytomegalovirus exposure and HLA in healthy donors. CDR1 MDHEN and CDR2 SYDVKM come from the germline V gene. CDR3 length: 14 residues. The sequence was collected from a man aged 50-59 years in good health and CMV-seropositive. The sequencing input was PBMCs. The chain carries TRBV28 and TRBJ2-5, with 9 positions matching TRBD2. Gene TRBJ2-7 matches the end of the DNA better, so the J call may be wrong. CDR3 amino acids: CASSPTSGSYEQYF. CDR3 DNA sequence: TGTGCCAGCAGCCCGACTAGCGGATCCTACGAGCAGTACTTC.